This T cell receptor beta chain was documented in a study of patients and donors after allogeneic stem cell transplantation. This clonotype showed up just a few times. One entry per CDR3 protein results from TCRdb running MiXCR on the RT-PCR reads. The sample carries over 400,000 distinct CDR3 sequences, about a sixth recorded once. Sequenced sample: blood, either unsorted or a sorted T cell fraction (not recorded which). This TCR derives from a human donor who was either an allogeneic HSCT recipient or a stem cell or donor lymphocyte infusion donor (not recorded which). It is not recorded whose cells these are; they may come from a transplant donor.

CDR3 nucleotide sequence: TGTGCCAGCAGCTTAGACTACCGACGGGGGTTTAGCTCCTACAATGAGCAGTTCTTC. Residues: CASSLDYRRGFSSYNEQFF. This rearrangement joins TRBV11-2 to TRBJ2-1, with D tentatively TRBD2 (6 bases). CDR1 is SGHAT, CDR2 FQNNGV, per germline. Between the trimmed V and J ends, which lost 0 bases and 0 bases, there was a span of 18 bases. The CDR3 totals 19 residues.